This T cell receptor beta chain was recorded in a study of blood T cell repertoires in COVID-19. Looking at the study overall: The origin of the acute and convalescent COVID-19 samples was the United States, Italy and Spain.

Enrolled through a virtual design, the participants were between roughly 18 and 95 years of age and came from under 30 US areas. Categorization into cohorts depended on clinical history that participants reported. Donors of Cohort 3 who recovered were those that had two negative PCRs, clearance, or symptom resolution. Clones were sequenced by immunoSEQ multiplex PCR, and TCRdb holds only the in-frame ones, with some missing. The sample holds hundreds of thousands of clones, approximately 90% seen once. This CDR3 has 13 residues. V was cut by 5 bases and J by 5 bases, with 10 bases left in between. Germline CDR1 and CDR2: SGHTA and FQGTGA.

Specimen: PBMCs or T cells enriched from blood (not recorded which). J is TRBJ2-1 and V is TRBV7-3, with D possibly matching TRBD2 (5 bases). This clonotype was obtained from a man aged 18-30 years who had recovered from COVID-19. This CDR3 reads CASSPLADNEQFF. The CDR3, as DNA: TGTGCCAGCAGCCCGCTAGCCGACAATGAGCAGTTCTTC.